The T cell receptor beta chain described here comes from a study of T cells in Graves' hyperthyroidism and ophthalmopathy. Germline-derived CDR1 and CDR2 are GTSNPN and SVGIG (reference sequence). The CDR3 totals 12 residues. V gave up 3 bases and J gave up 10 bases, with 13 bases separating them. This clonotype was counted many times. TCR beta CDR3 regions were amplified from RNA transcripts. A set of HTBI primers served as the primers for a first-round RT-PCR of the TCR CDR3. TCRdb re-called the multiplex PCR reads with MiXCR, one entry per CDR3 protein. The sample comprises roughly 200,000 distinct CDR3 sequences, 15% to 20% of which are singletons, and over 35% rests with the top ten.

The rearrangement uses TRBV30 and TRBJ1-5; no definite D call. Sequences were obtained from blood. The clonotype originates from a man in his forties with Graves' hyperthyroidism. Written as DNA, the CDR3 is TGTGCCTGGAGCGAGGCCGGGGATCCCCAGCATTTT. It translates to CAWSEAGDPQHF.